This T cell receptor (beta chain) was sequenced during a study of shared clonotypes between healthy human individuals. The CDR3 runs to 14 residues. The ends lost 6 bases at V and 1 base at J; junction bases unmatched: 4. Germline V gene sequence: CDR1 ENHRY, CDR2 SYGVKD. CD45RO negativity and positive selection for CCR7 defined naive CD8 cells, a population that excluded terminally differentiated effector memory CD45RA+ cells. The protocol was immunoSEQ multiplex PCR, while the TCRdb copy is restricted to in-frame clones and leaves out a portion. The sample includes millions of clones, under 95% of them seen just once.

The sample consisted of naive CD8+ T cells from PBMCs. This sequence originates from a man in his late teens or twenties in good health. Some clones in this sample may be carry-over from other donors' samples. The chain joins TRBV10-3 to TRBJ2-7; TRBD1 matches 9 bases. The DNA of the CDR3 is TGTGCCATCAGGGACAGGGGACAATCCTACGAGCAGTACTTC. Protein: CAIRDRGQSYEQYF.